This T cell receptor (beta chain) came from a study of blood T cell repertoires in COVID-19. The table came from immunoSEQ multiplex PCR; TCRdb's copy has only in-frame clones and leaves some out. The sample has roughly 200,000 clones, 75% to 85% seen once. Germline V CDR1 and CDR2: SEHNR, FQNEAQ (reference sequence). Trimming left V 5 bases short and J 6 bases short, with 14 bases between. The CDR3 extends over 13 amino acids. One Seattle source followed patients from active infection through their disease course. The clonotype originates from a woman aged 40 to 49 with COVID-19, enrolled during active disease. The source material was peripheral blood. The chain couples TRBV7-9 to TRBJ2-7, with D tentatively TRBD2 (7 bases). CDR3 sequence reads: CASSPDGGREQYV. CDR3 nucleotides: TGTGCCAGCAGCCCCGACGGGGGGCGCGAGCAGTACGTC.